This T cell receptor (beta chain) stems from a study of blood T cells in healthy people across ages. Study conclusions and caveats: Possibly confounding the expanded clonotype changes was the fact that donor CMV status was unknown.

It was with a sample-barcoded 5' primer and a J-beta primer mix that a second PCR of roughly 7 to 12 cycles was run. TCRdb analysed the 5' RACE reads with MiXCR anew, one entry per CDR3 protein. This sample has 1.5 million or so distinct CDR3 sequences; 35% to 45% occur once, and the top ten carry around 4%. A note on this clonotype: The antigen is unknown.

The sequencing input was blood. The TCR originated in a woman under 30 in good health.

The CDR3 here is CASSFVWVKDQPQHF. CDR3 DNA: TGTGCCAGCAGCTTTGTTTGGGTAAAGGATCAGCCCCAGCATTTT. The chain links TRBV7-2 to TRBJ1-5; D is undetermined. The CDR3 is 15 residues long. Germline V CDR1 and CDR2: SGHTA, FQGNSA. Trimming took off 3 bases at V and 5 bases at J, with 14 bases between the two ends.